This note documents a single T cell receptor (beta chain) sequence. Patients in the study, people with chemo-refractory metastatic non-small-cell lung cancer, received focal radiation plus ipilimumab CTLA-4 blockade. The data stem from a study of radiotherapy plus CTLA-4 blockade in lung cancer. TCRdb keeps only in-frame clones here, not all; method: immunoSEQ multiplex PCR. The sample includes roughly 80,000 clones, 60% to 85% of them seen just once. Trimming at V came to 1 base and at J to 4 bases, leaving 4 bases not matched to a gene. The CDR3 is 16 amino acids. The germline CDR1 and CDR2 sequences are SEHNR and FQNEAQ (reference sequence).

Sequencing was performed on peripheral blood, taken from a patient treated with radiotherapy plus ipilimumab. This clonotype was sampled from a human donor with non-small cell lung cancer who had a partial response to radiotherapy plus ipilimumab. Some clones in this sample may be carry-over from other donors' samples. The chain carries TRBV7-9 and TRBJ1-2; TRBD1 agrees at 12 bases. The CDR3 here is CASSLGGQGAVYGYTF. In DNA form, the CDR3 reads TGTGCCAGCAGCTTAGGGGGACAGGGGGCTGTCTATGGCTACACCTTC.